A selection of T cell receptor beta chains follows, all from one sample in a study of T cell repertoires in cytomegalovirus infection. Via MiXCR, TCRdb re-called the reads, giving one row per CDR3 protein. In the table there are about 920,000 distinct CDR3 sequences, around 29% of which are singletons. Their antigens are not known. This specimen was cultured CD8+ T cells from PBMCs, taken from culture after CMV antigen stimulation. Receptor source: a human donor in good health (CMV status not recorded). Some clones in this sample may be carry-over from other donors' samples. CDR3s include the opening cysteine and the closing phenylalanine or tryptophan. A D gene is named only where the DNA matches it firmly. Size values are once, few and many counts, or a class for expanded clones, and some rows have none.

d_call,v_call,clone_size,cdr3_length,j_call,cdr3_aa,cdr3_nt
TRBD1,TRBV7-6,.,14,TRBJ2-7,CASSSTGKAYEQYF,TGTGCCAGCAGCTCGACAGGGAAGGCCTACGAGCAGTACTTC
TRBD1,TRBV7-9,many,13,TRBJ1-1,CASSLTGDTEAFF,TGTGCCAGCAGCTTGACAGGGGACACTGAAGCTTTCTTT
.,TRBV28,.,15,TRBJ1-2,CASSPNPTGNYGYTF,TGTGCCAGCAGTCCCAATCCGACAGGAAACTATGGCTACACCTTC
TRBD1,TRBV6-5,.,15,TRBJ2-3,CASSLGQGWIDTQYF,TGTGCCAGCAGCTTGGGACAGGGGTGGATAGATACGCAGTATTTT
TRBD2,TRBV10-1,.,16,TRBJ2-7,CASSGQPSGGNYEQYF,TGCGCCAGCAGTGGACAACCTAGCGGGGGGAACTACGAGCAGTACTTC
TRBD1,TRBV4-3,few,16,TRBJ2-3,CASSQDPGQGTDTQYF,TGCGCCAGCAGCCAAGATCCCGGACAGGGCACAGATACGCAGTATTTT
.,TRBV20-1,.,13,TRBJ1-1,CSARDHGITEAFF,TGCAGTGCTAGAGACCATGGAATCACTGAAGCTTTCTTT
TRBD1,TRBV12-3/TRBV12-4,.,15,TRBJ1-1,CASSTPGQGTTEAFF,TGTGCCAGCAGTACACCGGGACAGGGGACTACTGAAGCTTTCTTT
.,TRBV12-3/TRBV12-4,few,15,TRBJ2-3,CASSLLQGEADTQYF,TGTGCCAGCAGTTTACTCCAGGGAGAGGCAGATACGCAGTATTTT
.,TRBV6-5,.,15,TRBJ1-1,CASSYLGPEGTEAFF,TGTGCCAGCAGTTACTTGGGACCTGAGGGGACTGAAGCTTTCTTT
TRBD1,TRBV7-9,.,15,TRBJ2-7,CAGSPDVGQGYEQYF,TGTGCCGGCAGCCCCGATGTGGGACAGGGCTACGAGCAGTACTTC
.,TRBV7-9,many,13,TRBJ2-1,CASSRWTDNEQFF,TGTGCCAGCAGCAGATGGACAGACAATGAGCAGTTCTTC
.,TRBV12-3/TRBV12-4,.,13,TRBJ1-2,CASSYPATYGYTF,TGTGCCAGCAGTTATCCAGCAACCTATGGCTACACCTTC
TRBD2,TRBV24-1,few,16,TRBJ2-3,CATSDSAGERTDTQYF,TGTGCCACCAGTGATTCTGCGGGGGAGCGCACAGATACGCAGTATTTT
.,TRBV11-3,.,13,TRBJ1-1,CASSHSFGTEAFF,TGTGCCAGCAGCCACTCTTTTGGCACTGAAGCTTTCTTT
.,TRBV11-2,.,17,TRBJ1-6,CASSFWVSSSYNSPLHF,TGTGCCAGCAGCTTTTGGGTCTCTAGCTCCTATAATTCACCCCTCCACTTT
TRBD2,TRBV7-9,few,15,TRBJ2-5,CASSPPSSGQETQYF,TGTGCCAGCAGCCCACCTTCTAGCGGTCAAGAGACCCAGTACTTC
TRBD2,TRBV27,.,15,TRBJ2-3,CASTPGGPGTDTQYF,TGTGCCAGCACCCCGGGGGGGCCTGGCACAGATACGCAGTATTTT
.,TRBV4-1,.,16,TRBJ1-2,CASSQEPLHSNYGYTF,TGCGCCAGCAGCCAAGAACCCCTCCACAGTAACTATGGCTACACCTTC
.,TRBV7-9,many,14,TRBJ1-4,CASSRLATNEKLFF,TGTGCCAGCAGTCGTCTTGCAACTAATGAAAAACTGTTTTTT
.,TRBV25-1,.,14,TRBJ2-5,CASASGGYTETQYF,TGTGCCAGCGCTTCTGGGGGGTATACGGAGACCCAGTACTTC
.,TRBV18,.,18,TRBJ2-2,CASSRPGPTILIVGELFF,TGTGCCAGCTCACGACCGGGACCGACGATTTTGATTGTCGGGGAGCTGTTTTTT
.,TRBV7-9,many,15,TRBJ1-1,CASSLSTGLNTEAFF,TGTGCCAGCAGCTTAAGTACAGGGTTGAACACTGAAGCTTTCTTT
.,TRBV4-1,few,15,TRBJ2-5,CASSQDAVRGETQYF,TGCGCCAGCAGCCAAGATGCAGTACGAGGAGAGACCCAGTACTTC
.,TRBV12-3/TRBV12-4,.,15,TRBJ1-1,CASSPRPGLNTEAFF,TGTGCCAGCAGCCCCCGGCCAGGTTTGAACACTGAAGCTTTCTTT
.,TRBV6-4,.,11,TRBJ2-5,CASSDLETQYF,TGTGCCAGCAGTGACTTAGAGACCCAGTACTTC
.,TRBV24-1,.,14,TRBJ2-1,CATSNWSGRDEQFF,TGTGCCACCAGTAACTGGTCAGGCCGCGATGAGCAGTTCTTC
.,TRBV7-3,.,17,TRBJ1-2,CASSSFPGPHNENGYTF,TGTGCCAGCAGCTCTTTTCCCGGGCCCCACAATGAGAATGGCTACACCTTC
TRBD1,TRBV7-9,.,15,TRBJ1-6,CASSARDRGDSPLHF,TGTGCCAGCAGCGCCCGGGACAGGGGGGACTCACCCCTCCACTTT
TRBD2,TRBV7-2,many,16,TRBJ2-1,CASSLGLASPYNEQFF,TGTGCCAGCAGCTTAGGACTAGCGAGCCCCTACAATGAGCAGTTCTTC
.,TRBV12-5,.,15,TRBJ2-1,CASGDQITSYNEQFF,TGTGCTAGTGGCGATCAGATTACCTCCTACAATGAGCAGTTCTTC
TRBD1,TRBV7-9,few,15,TRBJ2-1,CASSNPGQGIDEQFF,TGTGCCAGCAGTAATCCGGGACAGGGAATCGATGAGCAGTTCTTC
.,TRBV2,few,14,TRBJ1-1,CASSPGAGNTEAFF,TGTGCCAGCAGCCCCGGGGCGGGGAACACTGAAGCTTTCTTT
TRBD1,TRBV5-5,.,16,TRBJ1-6,CASSPPDRGLNSPLHF,TGTGCCAGCAGCCCACCGGACAGGGGGCTCAATTCACCCCTCCACTTT
.,TRBV11-2,few,14,TRBJ1-1,CASSKRTVNTEAFF,TGTGCCAGCAGCAAAAGGACAGTGAACACTGAAGCTTTCTTT
.,TRBV5-1,few,17,TRBJ2-1,CASSPEGARGLGEEQFF,TGCGCCAGCAGCCCCGAAGGAGCCAGGGGTCTTGGAGAGGAGCAGTTCTTC
TRBD2,TRBV5-1,.,15,TRBJ2-5,CASSDGTTYQETQYF,TGCGCCAGCAGCGACGGGACTACGTACCAAGAGACCCAGTACTTC
TRBD2,TRBV28,few,15,TRBJ2-3,CASSSPSGGGGAQYF,TGTGCCAGCAGTTCTCCTAGCGGGGGGGGTGGTGCGCAGTATTTT
.,TRBV6-6,.,12,TRBJ2-4,CASSYSPVIQYF,TGTGCCAGCAGTTACTCCCCAGTCATTCAGTACTTC